This T cell receptor (beta chain) comes out of a study of T-cell memory formation after mild COVID-19. In its sample, this clonotype was seen many times. TCRdb re-called the 5' RACE reads with MiXCR, one entry per CDR3 protein. The repertoire includes roughly 550,000 distinct CDR3 sequences, around 20% of them detected once, and roughly an eighth sits in the top ten. CDR1 is SGHNT and CDR2 is YYREEE in the germline V gene (reference sequence). The ends lost 4 bases at V and 3 bases at J; junction bases unmatched: 9. The CDR3 runs 15 residues. This sequence joins TRBV5-4 and TRBJ2-7; 8 bases fit TRBD2. Sequenced sample: PBMCs or a T cell subset sorted from them (not recorded which). This TCR was recovered from an adult woman who had mild COVID-19 (a few samples of this study predate the infection). Cell type and time point are not known. CDR3 sequence reads: CASSPFGAGGYEQYF. The CDR3 DNA reads TGTGCCAGCAGCCCCTTCGGTGCGGGAGGCTACGAGCAGTACTTC.